Presented here are 25 T cell receptor beta chains from one specimen sequenced in a study of control samples from healthy donors and cancer patients. The table came from immunoSEQ multiplex PCR; TCRdb's copy has only in-frame clones and leaves some out. The sample gives 100,000 to 150,000 clones, around 92% of which show up once; approximately 0.58% is in the top ten. The material sequenced was PBMCs. Receptor source: an elderly man with head and neck cancer.

The chain employs TRBV18 and TRBJ2-2; D is uncertain. The CDR3 has 14 amino acids. V lost 3 bases and J lost 0, with 5 bases in between. CDR1 KGHSH and CDR2 LQKENI come from the germline V gene. The CDR3 DNA follows: TGTGCCAGCTCACCGGCCCCGAACACCGGGGAGCTGTTTTTT. Encoded protein: CASSPAPNTGELFF. Together with reference TRBV18 and TRBJ2-2, the CDR3 gives the full variable domain: NAGVMQNPRHLVRRRGQEARLRCSPMKGHSHVYWYRQLPEEGLKFMVYLQKENIIDESGMPKERFSAEFPKEGPSILRIQQVVRGDSAAYFCASSPAPNTGELFFGEGSRLTVL.

This clone was seen a single time. This chain uses TRBV4-2 with TRBJ2-2; 11 bases are a match to TRBD1. CDR3 size: 21 residues. CDR1 LGHNA and CDR2 YNFKEQ come from the germline V gene. With 4 bases clipped from V and 7 bases from J, the junction kept 23 bases outside the gene matches. The CDR3 nucleotides are TGTGCCAGCAGCCGAGTCAGCGGACAGGGGGCGATCGTTTTGCTTTTCGGGGAGCTGTTTTTT. This translates into CASSRVSGQGAIVLLFGELFF.

V and J are TRBV6-5 and TRBJ2-3; no clear D. Trimming removed 7 bases at V and 0 bases at J, with 5 bases between. Germline CDR1 MNHEY, CDR2 SVGAGI. This CDR3 has 12 amino acids. CDR3: CASISSTDTQYF. CDR3 nucleotides: TGTGCCAGCATCAGTAGCACAGATACGCAGTATTTT.

A note on this clone: The identical CDR3 is also encoded by other nucleotide sequences in the sample. The chain couples TRBV9 to TRBJ2-2; TRBD1 might be the D (5 bases). The V end was cut by 0 bases, the J end by 5 bases, with 17 bases between. CDR3 size: 17 residues. Per the germline V gene, CDR1 is SGDLS and CDR2 is YYNGEE. The CDR3 DNA reads TGTGCCAGCAGCGTAGGTGTTGGCCCCCAGGGTACCGGGGAGCTGTTTTTT. Amino acid sequence: CASSVGVGPQGTGELFF.

V is TRBV2 and J is TRBJ2-5; D is possibly TRBD2 (5 bases). The CDR3 is 14 amino acids. The V end was cut by 3 bases, the J end by 5 bases, with 13 bases between. CDR1 and CDR2 (germline): SNHLY, FYNNEI. CDR3 sequence reads: CASSELGSWETQYF. The CDR3 DNA is TGTGCCAGCAGTGAGTTAGGGAGTTGGGAGACCCAGTACTTC.

This clone was counted once. This chain links TRBV7-2 with TRBJ2-3; 9 nucleotides match TRBD1. This CDR3 comprises 15 residues. The V gene end was trimmed by 4 bases and the J gene end by 3 bases; junction bases not matched to a gene: 5. Germline V gene sequence: CDR1 SGHTA, CDR2 FQGNSA. CDR3: CASSWTGEGTDTQYF. The CDR3 nucleotides read TGTGCCAGCAGCTGGACAGGGGAGGGTACAGATACGCAGTATTTT.

The chain employs TRBV9 and TRBJ2-1; D is uncertain. Germline values: CDR1 SGDLS, CDR2 YYNGEE. The ends were cut back, 4 bases at V and 1 base at J, with 21 bases in the middle. The CDR3 is 18 amino acids. Here the CDR3 reads CASSPRVQLDGSYNEQFF. The CDR3 DNA reads as TGTGCCAGCAGCCCCCGGGTACAGTTGGACGGTTCCTACAATGAGCAGTTCTTC.

The chain joins TRBV29-1 to TRBJ1-5, with TRBD1 matching 8 bases. The CDR3 is 13 amino acids. Germline loops: CDR1 SQVTM, CDR2 ANQGSEA. J lost 6 bases, V lost 4 bases, and 5 bases had no gene match. The CDR3 DNA sequence: TGCAGCGTTGTGGGACAGGCGGGTCAGCCCCAGCATTTT. Translation: CSVVGQAGQPQHF.

CDR3 coding DNA: TGTGCCAGCAGTTTGGGGTGGGGGTTGCAGTACTTC. This codes for CASSLGWGLQYF. The chain recombines TRBV12-3 or TRBV12-4 with TRBJ2-7, with D perhaps TRBD1 or TRBD2 (5 bases each). The CDR3 loop spans 12 amino acids. With 3 bases removed from V and 9 bases from J, the gap between germline ends came to 12 bases.

The rearrangement joins TRBV12-3 or TRBV12-4 to TRBJ2-1; D remains unclear. Trimming stripped 7 bases from V and 10 bases from J, with 14 bases between. This CDR3 has 12 amino acids. The CDR3 DNA follows: TGTGCCAGCAAAAAAGGGTCAGACGAGCAGTTCTTC. This codes for CASKKGSDEQFF.

J is TRBJ1-5 and V is TRBV7-2; D gene unclear. The CDR3 is 11 residues long. Between the trimmed V and J ends, which lost 1 base and 9 bases, there was a span of 4 bases. Looked up from germline, CDR1 is SGHTA and CDR2 is FQGNSA. CDR3 DNA sequence: TGTGCCAGCAGCTTAGGGGGGCCCCAGCATTTT. This encodes CASSLGGPQHF.

The chain uses TRBV5-1 and TRBJ2-7; TRBD1 is a possible D gene (7 bases). CDR1 is SGHRS and CDR2 is YFSETQ in the germline V gene. The CDR3 length is 13 residues. Trimming removed 6 bases at V and 2 bases at J, with 12 bases between. The CDR3 nucleotides are TGCGCCAGCAAGGAGGGGGCAACCTACGAGCAGTACTTC. It yields the protein CASKEGATYEQYF.

V and J are TRBV11-2 and TRBJ2-1; no reliable D call. The V end lost 0 bases, the J end lost 3 bases, and 3 bases lay between the germline ends. The CDR3 has 13 amino acids. CDR1 and CDR2 (germline): SGHAT, FQNNGV. The CDR3 nucleotides are TGTGCCAGCAGCTTAGACGGCTACAATGAGCAGTTCTTC. As protein: CASSLDGYNEQFF. Complete variable domain (other parts from reference TRBV11-2 and TRBJ2-1): EAGVAQSPRYKIIEKRQSVAFWCNPISGHATLYWYQQILGQGPKLLIQFQNNGVVDDSQLPKDRFSAERLKGVDSTLKIQPAKLEDSAVYLCASSLDGYNEQFFGPGTRLTVL.

The CDR3 spells CASSYGTGYGYTF. The CDR3 nucleotides read TGTGCCAGCAGCTACGGGACAGGCTATGGCTACACCTTC. The chain is built from TRBV5-6 and TRBJ1-2, with 8 bases matching TRBD1. CDR1 is SGHDT and CDR2 is YYEEEE in the germline V gene. Trimming cost V 3 bases and J 4 bases; bases outside gene matches: 2. The CDR3 loop spans 13 amino acids.

The chain is built from TRBV7-6 and TRBJ1-3; TRBD1 aligns across 7 bases. Trimming cost V 6 bases and J 2 bases; bases outside gene matches: 7. Germline values: CDR1 SGHVS, CDR2 FNYEAQ. The CDR3 has 15 residues. CDR3 coding DNA: TGTGCCAGCAGACCGGACAGGACCACTGGAAACACCATATATTTT. It is translated as CASRPDRTTGNTIYF.

This chain links TRBV6-5 with TRBJ2-4; tentatively, D is TRBD2 (6 bases). The CDR3 spans 15 residues. The V end lost 6 bases, the J end lost 0 bases, and 12 bases lay between the germline ends. Germline CDR1 MNHEY, CDR2 SVGAGI. CDR3 loop: CASRGGALAKNIQYF. The CDR3 DNA reads TGTGCCAGCAGGGGCGGGGCCCTAGCCAAAAACATTCAGTACTTC.

The CDR3 spells CASSLSGTGELFF. For the CDR3, the DNA is TGTGCCAGCAGTTTATCGGGCACCGGGGAGCTGTTTTTT. The chain combines TRBV27 with TRBJ2-2; D is unclear. Per germline, CDR1 MNHEY and CDR2 SMNVEV (reference sequence). The CDR3 length is 13 residues. Deletions cut 0 bases from V and 4 bases from J, with 3 bases between.

The CDR3 DNA follows: TGTGCTAGTGGTTTCGGTCCGGGACAGGGGGCTGAGCAGTTCTTC. Its translation: CASGFGPGQGAEQFF. The J gene is TRBJ2-1, the V gene TRBV12-5, with 12 positions matching TRBD1. The CDR3 spans 15 residues. Unmatched junction bases numbered 6, after V lost 3 bases and J lost 9 bases. The germline V gene has CDR1 LGHNT and CDR2 FRNRAP.

The chain carries TRBV9 and TRBJ2-5; 7 nucleotides line up with TRBD1. Germline CDR1 and CDR2: SGDLS and YYNGEE. Losses at the gene ends were 4 bases for V and 5 bases for J; bases not matched to a gene: 11. The CDR3 length is 15 residues. The CDR3 reads CASSFSGTQGETQYF. The CDR3 DNA is TGTGCCAGCAGCTTCTCCGGGACACAGGGGGAGACCCAGTACTTC.

J is TRBJ1-4 and V is TRBV18, with 9 bases lining up with TRBD1. The germline gives CDR1 KGHSH, CDR2 LQKENI. V was clipped by 2 bases and J by 4 bases; unmatched bases: 11. The CDR3 covers 18 residues. As DNA, the CDR3 is TGTGCCAGCTCACCAATTCCGGGACAGGGTTCGGGTAATGAAAAACTGTTTTTT. Translated: CASSPIPGQGSGNEKLFF.

The chain recombines TRBV3-1 (or the pseudogene TRBV3-2) with TRBJ1-4; 9 bases line up with TRBD1. The CDR3 is 15 residues long. Germline values: CDR1 LGHDT, CDR2 YNNKEL (reference sequence). Trimming at V came to 1 base and at J to 8 bases, leaving 5 bases not matched to a gene. The CDR3 spells CASSQVYRGQEKLFF. CDR3 in DNA: TGTGCCAGCAGCCAAGTGTACAGGGGGCAGGAAAAACTGTTTTTT.

The chain couples TRBV4-1 to TRBJ2-7; tentatively, D is TRBD1 or TRBD2 (6 bases each). V was cut by 3 bases and J by 5 bases, with 23 bases left in between. CDR3 length: 17 amino acids. Germline V CDR1 and CDR2: MGHRA, YSYEKL. CDR3 region: CASSQERGELGLNEQYF. CDR3 DNA: TGCGCCAGCAGCCAGGAGAGGGGGGAATTGGGCCTAAACGAGCAGTACTTC.

This clone has just one count. This rearrangement joins TRBV19 to TRBJ2-4, with TRBD2 identical over 11 bases. The CDR3 sequence is 17 residues long. Germline V gene lookup returns CDR1 LNHDA and CDR2 SQIVND (reference sequence). With 4 bases clipped from V and 2 bases from J, the junction kept 7 bases outside the gene matches. The CDR3 protein is CASSTTSSGRTKNIQYF. For the CDR3, the DNA is TGTGCCAGTAGTACGACGTCTAGCGGGAGGACCAAAAACATTCAGTACTTC.

This chain joins TRBV24-1 and TRBJ2-3; unclear D gene. The V end was cut by 6 bases, the J end by 4 bases, with 7 bases between. This CDR3 comprises 12 residues. Germline CDR1 reads KGHDR; CDR2 reads SFDVKD. This CDR3 reads CATSLGPDTQYF. The CDR3 DNA reads as TGTGCCACCAGTTTGGGCCCAGATACGCAGTATTTT.

This clone was picked up one time. V is TRBV4-3 and J is TRBJ1-1, with D possibly TRBD1 on 6 matching bases. The CDR3 covers 13 residues. Trimming cost V 0 bases and J 6 bases, with 8 bases left between them. Germline V gene data show CDR1 as LGHNA and CDR2 as YSLEER. In nucleotides, the CDR3 is TGCGCCAGCAGCCAAGAACAGGGCGCTGAAGCTTTCTTT. Protein product: CASSQEQGAEAFF.